What follows describes a single TCR beta chain. This same CDR3 is encoded by further DNA sequences in the sample. Execution of the assay was at deep level. Measured with immunoSEQ multiplex PCR; TCRdb has only the in-frame clones, and not every one. The sample carries more than 900,000 clones, approximately 80% recorded once. The source of the sample is a study of shared clonotypes between healthy human individuals. V gave up 3 bases and J gave up 3 bases; unmatched junction bases: 3. CDR3 length equals 14 residues. From germline, CDR1 is SGHRS and CDR2 YFSETQ. The CD4+ fraction was divided into a CD45RA+ naive subset and a CD45RA-negative memory subset.

The clonotype originates from a young man in good health. Some clones in this sample may be carry-over from other donors' samples. V usage is TRBV5-1 and J usage is TRBJ1-2; 9 bases map to TRBD1. The sequencing sample was made of memory CD4+ T cells from PBMCs. Subset noted: CD45RA-negative fraction. The CDR3 nucleotides read TGCGCCAGCAGCTCACAGGGGGCTGACTATGGCTACACCTTC. Translation gives CASSSQGADYGYTF.